This passage covers 24 T cell receptor beta chains from one sample sequenced in a study of response to subunit inactivated influenza vaccine. Using its own MiXCR run on the RT-PCR reads, TCRdb lists one record per CDR3 protein. The sample contains fewer than 800,000 distinct CDR3 sequences, 15% to 19% of which appear only once. Sequenced here: PBMCs from blood, sampled 12 days after vaccination. The receptor set was obtained from a man aged 45-65 years who received an inactivated influenza vaccine.

This clonotype was observed a handful of times. The chain employs TRBV30 and TRBJ1-5; 8 nucleotides align to TRBD1. The CDR3 is made up of 14 amino acids. Per the germline V gene, CDR1 is GTSNPN and CDR2 is SVGIG (reference sequence). V trimming: 2 bases; J trimming: 2 bases; junction bases outside the gene matches: 2. CDR3 nucleotide sequence: TGTGCCTGGAGTAGGGGACAGGGCAATCAGCCCCAGCATTTT. Translation gives CAWSRGQGNQPQHF.

The chain has TRBV20-1 and TRBJ1-6; D might be TRBD1 (6 bases). Germline V CDR1 and CDR2: DFQATT, SNEGSKA (reference sequence). This CDR3 region has 16 residues. The V and J ends lost 6 bases and 0 bases respectively, with 15 bases between them. Here the CDR3 reads CSALRGGSSYNSPLHF. DNA of the CDR3: TGCAGTGCCTTAAGAGGGGGTAGCTCCTATAATTCACCCCTCCACTTT.

With regard to this clonotype: The junction departs from germline at one end; a sequencing error may be responsible. This chain uses TRBV5-1 with TRBJ2-1, with D hard to call. This CDR3 is built from 13 residues. CDR1 is SGHRS, CDR2 YFSETQ, per germline. The chain's CDR3 is CTSSLGSSNEQFF. The CDR3 DNA reads TGCACCAGCAGCTTGGGGTCTAGCAATGAGCAGTTCTTC.

This clonotype was observed a single time. The genes are TRBV20-1 and TRBJ2-1, with a tentative D call TRBD2 (5 bases). Trimming took off 6 bases at V and 8 bases at J, with 23 bases between the two ends. Germline CDR1 and CDR2: DFQATT and SNEGSKA (reference sequence). This CDR3 has 15 residues. CDR3: CSAPPWENRRDEQFF. CDR3 bases: TGCAGTGCCCCGCCATGGGAGAATCGGCGGGATGAGCAGTTCTTC.

This clonotype was seen a few times. The chain has TRBV4-2 and TRBJ2-7; perhaps D is TRBD1 or TRBD2 (5 bases each). Trimming removed 4 bases at V and 3 bases at J, with 22 bases between. The germline CDR1 and CDR2 sequences are LGHNA and YNFKEQ. This CDR3 comprises 17 residues. CDR3 coding DNA: TGTGCCAGCAGCCGCGAGCCGGGACCCAGAACTTACTACGAGCAGTACTTC. Its translation: CASSREPGPRTYYEQYF.

The chain recombines TRBV29-1 with TRBJ2-3; possible D gene TRBD2, 7 bases. V was trimmed by 5 bases and J by 0 bases, leaving 12 bases between them. The CDR3 is made up of 14 amino acids. Germline CDR1 reads SQVTM; CDR2 reads ANQGSEA. This CDR3 reads CSVRRGASTDTQYF. The CDR3 DNA reads as TGCAGCGTTCGACGGGGGGCTAGCACAGATACGCAGTATTTT.

The chain has TRBV29-1 and TRBJ1-5; D remains ambiguous. Germline V gives CDR1 SQVTM, CDR2 ANQGSEA. The V gene lost 6 bases and the J gene lost 7 bases, with 16 bases spanning the gap. This CDR3 is built from 13 residues. CDR3 nucleotide sequence: TGCAGCGTCGGGCCAGGTAGAGGCCAGCCCCAGCATTTT. Its translation is CSVGPGRGQPQHF.

At least ten counts were recorded for this clonotype. The V gene is TRBV15, the J gene TRBJ2-6; D unresolved. Per germline, CDR1 LNHNV and CDR2 YYDKDF (reference sequence). The CDR3 is 19 amino acids. V lost 0 bases and J lost 1, with 16 bases in between. The CDR3 is CATSRDGEVVLSGANVLTF. For the CDR3, the DNA is TGTGCCACCAGCAGAGATGGCGAAGTAGTTTTATCTGGGGCCAACGTCCTGACTTTC.

This clonotype was seen a handful of times. This sequence joins TRBV5-6 and TRBJ2-2; D not certain. CDR1 and CDR2 (germline): SGHDT, YYEEEE. V dropped 4 bases and J dropped 4 bases, with 5 bases sitting between them. CDR3 length: 12 amino acids. The CDR3: CASSIITGELFF. The CDR3 DNA is TGTGCCAGCAGCATCATCACCGGGGAGCTGTTTTTT.

J is TRBJ1-5 and V is TRBV6-2 or TRBV6-3; the match to TRBD1 covers 7 bases. CDR3 length equals 14 residues. Per germline, CDR1 MNHEY and CDR2 SVGEGT. V was clipped by 5 bases and J by 7 bases; unmatched bases: 8. This CDR3 is CASSLQGRVQPQHF. CDR3 coding DNA: TGTGCCAGCAGTCTACAGGGGCGGGTACAGCCCCAGCATTTT.

This rearrangement joins TRBV20-1 to TRBJ2-5; D is uncertain. V shed 3 bases and J shed 5 bases, with 19 bases lying between them. Per germline, CDR1 DFQATT and CDR2 SNEGSKA (reference sequence). CDR3 length: 15 amino acids. CDR3 nucleotide sequence: TGCAGTGCTAGGGCTTCTGCCGGAGCCCGGGAGACCCAGTACTTC. Translated, it gives CSARASAGARETQYF.

V and J are TRBV19 and TRBJ2-1, with 7 bases that match TRBD2. V shed 6 bases and J 2 bases; nucleotides not matched to a gene: 10. Germline loops: CDR1 LNHDA, CDR2 SQIVND (reference sequence). The CDR3 runs 16 residues. DNA for the CDR3: TGTGCCAGTAGCACTTTGCTGGGGGGGACCTACAATGAGCAGTTCTTC. Translation: CASSTLLGGTYNEQFF.

This rearrangement joins TRBV11-2 to TRBJ1-1; possible D gene TRBD1, 6 bases. This CDR3 has 15 amino acids. Germline V gives CDR1 SGHAT, CDR2 FQNNGV. Trimming stripped 0 bases from V and 8 bases from J, with 16 bases between. The DNA for the CDR3 is TGTGCCAGCAGCTTAGATCTTGGGGGGCGAACGGAAGCTTTCTTT. The encoded protein is CASSLDLGGRTEAFF.

The chain recombines TRBV20-1 with TRBJ1-1, with D possibly TRBD1 on 5 matching bases. Looked up from germline, CDR1 is DFQATT and CDR2 is SNEGSKA (reference sequence). V was clipped by 1 base and J by 1 base, with 16 bases between them. The CDR3 extends over 16 amino acids. In nucleotides, the CDR3 is TGCAGTGCTAGAGGAGGGCCGGACAACGCGAACACTGAAGCTTTCTTT. Protein sequence: CSARGGPDNANTEAFF.

This clonotype was observed a few times. As DNA, the CDR3 is TGTGCCAGCAGCAGACAGCAATCCTACGAGCAGTACTTC. It encodes CASSRQQSYEQYF. The chain joins TRBV28 to TRBJ2-7; tentative D call: TRBD1 (5 bases). Per germline, CDR1 MDHEN and CDR2 SYDVKM. V was pared by 6 bases and J by 1 base, with 10 bases between. The CDR3 has 13 amino acids.

A few counts support this clonotype. The chain joins TRBV3-1 to TRBJ2-3, with D maybe TRBD1 (7 bases). The CDR3 totals 15 residues. The ends were cut back, 3 bases at V and 5 bases at J, with 15 bases in the middle. Germline CDR1 is LGHDT and CDR2 is YNNKEL (reference sequence). The CDR3 protein is CASSHRTGGIDTQYF. The CDR3 DNA reads TGTGCCAGCAGCCACAGGACAGGAGGGATAGATACGCAGTATTTT.

CDR3: CASSPSGLGTYEQYF. The CDR3 nucleotides read TGTGCCAGCAGCCCCTCCGGACTAGGAACGTACGAGCAGTACTTC. This chain joins TRBV7-2 and TRBJ2-7; 7 bases map to TRBD2. The length of the CDR3 is 15 residues. V shed 5 bases, J shed 4 bases, and the junction held 11 bases outside the gene matches. Germline CDR1 is SGHTA and CDR2 is FQGNSA.

This clonotype was counted between two and nine times. This chain joins TRBV6-5 and TRBJ2-7; tentative D call: TRBD2 (6 bases). Looked up from germline, CDR1 is MNHEY and CDR2 is SVGAGI. Trimming removed 4 bases from V and 6 bases from J, with 19 bases in between. The CDR3 has 15 residues. CDR3 DNA sequence: TGTGCCAGCAGTTCCCTCGGGGCGGGGCGGCGCGAGCAGTACTTC. Translated: CASSSLGAGRREQYF.

This clonotype was recorded at least ten times. This chain connects TRBV12-3 or TRBV12-4 to TRBJ2-3, with 9 bases fitting TRBD1. V trimming: 5 bases; J trimming: 0 bases; junction bases outside the gene matches: 6. The CDR3 is 16 amino acids. The CDR3 is CASSTTGTGSTDTQYF. The CDR3 nucleotides read TGTGCCAGCAGTACCACCGGGACAGGGAGCACAGATACGCAGTATTTT.

This clonotype was recorded a few times. The chain uses TRBV24-1 and TRBJ2-5, with 7 bases identical to TRBD1. Germline V gene sequence: CDR1 KGHDR, CDR2 SFDVKD. This CDR3 spans 13 amino acids. The junction had 3 bases not matched to a gene; V was cut back by 4 bases and J by 5 bases. The CDR3: CATSEGTAETQYF. CDR3 sequence (DNA): TGTGCCACCAGTGAGGGGACAGCGGAGACCCAGTACTTC.

The chain has TRBV6-6 and TRBJ2-7; 9 bases are a match to TRBD1. V was clipped by 8 bases and J by 6 bases; unmatched bases: 8. The CDR3 sequence is 13 residues long. Looked up from germline, CDR1 is MNHNY and CDR2 is SVGAGI (reference sequence). CDR3 sequence (DNA): TGTGCCAGCGACCGGGGACAGGGCCTCGAGCAGTACTTC. Amino acid sequence: CASDRGQGLEQYF.

As regards this clonotype: The germline gene is not matched at one end of the junction; a read error may be the cause. The J gene is TRBJ2-2, the V gene TRBV4-2; D may be TRBD2 (5 bases). The germline V gene has CDR1 LGHNA and CDR2 YNFKEQ. The CDR3 spans 14 residues. CDR3 DNA: TGTGCCAGCAGCCAATCCGGAACGACCGGGAAGCTGTTTTTT. Translation gives CASSQSGTTGKLFF.

The V call is TRBV27, the J call TRBJ2-2, with D unclear. The CDR3 is made up of 13 amino acids. Trimming stripped 7 bases from V and 4 bases from J, with 10 bases between. Germline lookup yields CDR1 MNHEY and CDR2 SMNVEV (reference sequence). CDR3 residues: CASKTVFTGELFF. DNA of the CDR3: TGTGCCAGCAAAACCGTTTTCACCGGGGAGCTGTTTTTT.

This clonotype has only a few counts. The gene calls are TRBV20-1 and TRBJ2-1; weak D call: TRBD2 (6 bases). The V gene lost 3 bases and the J gene lost 2 bases, with 14 bases spanning the gap. CDR3 length equals 15 residues. Germline V gene data show CDR1 as DFQATT and CDR2 as SNEGSKA (reference sequence). The CDR3 loop reads CSASSAGSAYNEQFF. The CDR3, as DNA: TGCAGTGCTAGTTCCGCGGGGTCCGCCTACAATGAGCAGTTCTTC.